The rows below give T cell receptor beta chains drawn from one sample of a study of early T cells in non-severe SARS-CoV-2 infection. TCRdb fed the 5' RACE reads into MiXCR, producing one record per CDR3 protein. The sample shows around 70,000 distinct CDR3 sequences, roughly a sixth of them seen only once. Sequenced sample: whole blood. All receptors derive from an adult who was a healthcare worker with PCR-confirmed SARS-CoV-2 infection or an uninfected control (not recorded which). The CDR3 runs from the conserved cysteine through the conserved F or W. A D gene is named only where the DNA matches it firmly. Not every row has a clone size; where given, it reads once, few, many or a size class.

d_call: TRBD1; clone_size: few; v_call: TRBV29-1; j_call: TRBJ2-7; cdr3_aa: CSVTGGYEQYF; cdr3_nt: TGCAGCGTGACAGGGGGCTACGAGCAGTACTTC
d_call: TRBD1; clone_size: .; v_call: TRBV12-3/TRBV12-4; j_call: TRBJ1-4; cdr3_aa: CASSLDRGPEKLFF; cdr3_nt: TGTGCCAGCAGTTTGGACAGGGGGCCCGAAAAACTGTTTTTT
d_call: .; clone_size: .; v_call: TRBV25-1; j_call: TRBJ1-2; cdr3_aa: CATEGADIVNYGYTF; cdr3_nt: TGTGCTACGGAAGGGGCGGACATTGTAAACTATGGCTACACCTTC
d_call: TRBD1; clone_size: many; v_call: TRBV7-3; j_call: TRBJ2-7; cdr3_aa: CASSLDRGPYEQYF; cdr3_nt: TGTGCCAGCAGCTTAGACAGGGGGCCCTACGAGCAGTACTTC
d_call: .; clone_size: .; v_call: TRBV12-3/TRBV12-4; j_call: TRBJ1-6; cdr3_aa: CASSLGGFGSPLHF; cdr3_nt: TGTGCCAGCAGTTTAGGAGGGTTTGGTTCACCCCTCCACTTT
d_call: TRBD1; clone_size: few; v_call: TRBV27; j_call: TRBJ1-5; cdr3_aa: CASSLRTGYNQPQHF; cdr3_nt: TGTGCCAGCAGTCTACGGACAGGGTACAATCAGCCCCAGCATTTT
d_call: TRBD2; clone_size: few; v_call: TRBV5-4; j_call: TRBJ2-1; cdr3_aa: CASSSPGTSGKIYNEQFF; cdr3_nt: TGTGCCAGCAGCTCGCCCGGGACTAGCGGAAAAATCTACAATGAGCAGTTCTTC
d_call: TRBD1; clone_size: few; v_call: TRBV24-1; j_call: TRBJ2-3; cdr3_aa: CAAGTGIGTQYF; cdr3_nt: TGTGCCGCGGGGACAGGGATAGGTACGCAGTATTTT
d_call: TRBD1; clone_size: few; v_call: TRBV7-9; j_call: TRBJ1-5; cdr3_aa: CASSLGDRSNQPQHF; cdr3_nt: TGTGCCAGCAGCTTAGGGGACAGGAGCAATCAGCCCCAGCATTTT
d_call: TRBD1; clone_size: .; v_call: TRBV29-1; j_call: TRBJ2-7; cdr3_aa: CSVDGQGAEQYF; cdr3_nt: TGCAGCGTTGACGGACAGGGGGCCGAGCAGTACTTC
d_call: TRBD2; clone_size: few; v_call: TRBV6-2/TRBV6-3; j_call: TRBJ2-5; cdr3_aa: CASSYSISAGGSGETQYF; cdr3_nt: TGTGCCAGCAGTTACTCGATATCAGCGGGAGGGTCAGGGGAGACCCAGTACTTC
d_call: TRBD1; clone_size: few; v_call: TRBV9; j_call: TRBJ2-6; cdr3_aa: CASSVPQGLTGANVLTF; cdr3_nt: TGTGCCAGCAGCGTACCACAGGGGCTGACTGGGGCCAACGTCCTGACTTTC
d_call: .; clone_size: .; v_call: TRBV7-9; j_call: TRBJ2-3; cdr3_aa: CASSTGLRIDTQYF; cdr3_nt: TGTGCCAGCAGCACAGGGCTACGCATAGATACGCAGTATTTT
d_call: .; clone_size: many; v_call: TRBV11-2; j_call: TRBJ1-6; cdr3_aa: CASSLGGTWNSPLHF; cdr3_nt: TGTGCCAGCAGCTTGGGCGGGACATGGAATTCACCCCTCCACTTT
d_call: TRBD2; clone_size: .; v_call: TRBV5-1; j_call: TRBJ2-1; cdr3_aa: CASSLTSGSFDEQFF; cdr3_nt: TGCGCCAGCAGTCTGACTAGCGGGAGCTTCGATGAGCAGTTCTTC
d_call: TRBD2; clone_size: .; v_call: TRBV7-6; j_call: TRBJ2-3; cdr3_aa: CASAGGLAGGSTDTQYF; cdr3_nt: TGTGCCAGCGCTGGGGGACTAGCGGGGGGAAGCACAGATACGCAGTATTTT